This T cell receptor (beta chain) originates from a study of PD-L1 blockade in urothelial cancer. As for the study in general: Patients commenced atezolizumab in the mid-2010s, and it was given at 1,200 mg intravenously every 3 weeks. Samples of blood were analyzed 3 weeks (second dose) and 6 weeks after treatment start.

Stated time point: peripheral blood 6 weeks after treatment start. Patients had urothelial carcinoma that was locally advanced or metastatic. Samples spanned pretreatment and treatment, with 1 to 8 time points per patient. The repertoire was sequenced with immunoSEQ multiplex PCR; TCRdb's copy has only in-frame clones and lacks some. This repertoire shows 35,000 to 45,000 clones, about 90% found once; its top ten account for about 7.3%. This clonotype was sampled from a man between 65 and 85 years old with urothelial cancer. The sample consisted of PBMCs, taken around atezolizumab (anti-PD-L1) treatment.

CDR3 in DNA: TGTGCCAGCAGCCCCCGATCCGGACAAAGGGAGACCCAGTACTTC. It specifies CASSPRSGQRETQYF. The rearrangement links TRBV7-6 to TRBJ2-5; D may be TRBD1 (5 bases). This CDR3 region has 15 residues. CDR1 SGHVS and CDR2 FNYEAQ come from the germline V gene. Trimming pared 5 bases from V and 5 bases from J, leaving 18 bases between.